Each of the 30 T cell receptor beta chains below was sequenced from the same sample in a study of ipilimumab plus nivolumab after autologous stem cell transplantation. Profiled with immunoSEQ multiplex PCR; TCRdb holds only in-frame clones, not every one. In the table there are hundreds of clones, about 75% of which are singletons. Sequenced material: PBMCs, taken in a trial of ipilimumab plus nivolumab as post-transplant consolidation. The receptors stem from a male donor with multiple myeloma.

This chain joins TRBV28 and TRBJ1-5; 9 bases line up with TRBD1. This CDR3 has 17 amino acids. Germline CDR1 MDHEN, CDR2 SYDVKM. The DNA for the CDR3 is TGTGGTACCACACCGGACAGGGGCGATAGGGGCAATCAGCCCCAGCATTTT. Translated: CGTTPDRGDRGNQPQHF. Supplemented by reference TRBV28 and TRBJ1-5, the full variable domain reads DVKVTQSSRYLVKRTGEKVFLECVQDMDHENMFWYRQDPGLGLRLIYFSYDVKMKEKGDIPEGYSVSREKKERFSLILESASTNQTSMYLCGTTPDRGDRGNQPQHFGDGTRLSIL.

V usage is TRBV4-1 and J usage is TRBJ1-1, with TRBD1 as a possible D gene (5 bases). Germline-derived CDR1 and CDR2 are MGHRA and YSYEKL. The CDR3 covers 16 residues. Deletions cut 0 bases from V and 1 base from J, with 12 bases between. CDR3 loop: CASSQDRYRSNTEAFF. CDR3 in DNA: TGCGCCAGCAGCCAAGATCGGTACAGGTCGAACACTGAAGCTTTCTTT.

This clone was detected only a few times. The rearrangement joins TRBV19 to TRBJ2-1; 7 bases match TRBD2. Germline-derived CDR1 and CDR2 are LNHDA and SQIVND (reference sequence). The CDR3 length is 15 residues. With 4 bases clipped from V and 4 bases from J, the junction kept 7 bases outside the gene matches. The CDR3 nucleotides are TGTGCCAGTAGTACCGGACTAGTCAGGTACAATGAGCAGTTCTTC. It yields the protein CASSTGLVRYNEQFF.

The J gene is TRBJ1-5, the V gene TRBV2, with 7 nucleotides matching TRBD1. With 2 bases clipped from V and 4 bases from J, the junction kept 5 bases outside the gene matches. The CDR3 spans 15 residues. Germline CDR1 and CDR2: SNHLY and FYNNEI. Here the CDR3 DNA reads TGTGCCAGCAGTGAAAGGCCAGGGGGGAATCAGCCCCAGCATTTT. Protein product: CASSERPGGNQPQHF.

The genes are TRBV5-1 and TRBJ2-1; weak D call: TRBD1 (5 bases). Germline CDR1 and CDR2: SGHRS and YFSETQ. The CDR3 extends over 14 amino acids. Trimming cost V 0 bases and J 7 bases, with 11 bases left between them. This chain's CDR3 is CASSLDGHRNEQFF. The DNA for the CDR3 is TGCGCCAGCAGCTTGGACGGACACCGGAATGAGCAGTTCTTC.

This clone was detected a few times. V gene TRBV7-2 combines with J gene TRBJ2-6; D unclear. This CDR3 is built from 14 residues. The germline V gene has CDR1 SGHTA and CDR2 FQGNSA. V lost 3 bases, J lost 3 bases, and 6 bases lay in between. The CDR3 nucleotides are TGTGCCAGCAGCTTGGTGGGTGGGGCCAACGTCCTGACTTTC. It yields the protein CASSLVGGANVLTF.

This chain joins TRBV7-9 and TRBJ2-7; the D is unclear. Germline V gene lookup returns CDR1 SEHNR and CDR2 FQNEAQ (reference sequence). With 2 bases removed from V and 1 base from J, the gap between germline ends came to 9 bases. The CDR3 extends over 14 amino acids. CDR3 sequence reads: CASSLPIASYEQYF. CDR3 nucleotide sequence: TGTGCCAGCAGCTTACCAATCGCATCCTACGAGCAGTACTTC. The full variable domain, rest sourced from reference TRBV7-9 and TRBJ2-7, is DTGVSQNPRHKITKRGQNVTFRCDPISEHNRLYWYRQTLGQGPEFLTYFQNEAQLEKSRLLSDRFSAERPKGSFSTLEIQRTEQGDSAMYLCASSLPIASYEQYFGPGTRLTVT.

This chain joins TRBV11-2 and TRBJ1-2; D unclear. Per germline, CDR1 SGHAT and CDR2 FQNNGV. Trimming pared 2 bases from V and 6 bases from J, leaving 10 bases between. The CDR3 length is 13 residues. The chain's CDR3 is CASSLSPSHGYTF. CDR3 DNA sequence: TGTGCCAGCAGCTTAAGTCCGTCGCATGGCTACACCTTC.

The chain links TRBV7-2 to TRBJ1-2; tentatively, D is TRBD1 (5 bases). Germline lookup yields CDR1 SGHTA and CDR2 FQGNSA. The CDR3 runs to 13 residues. Trimming removed 1 base at V and 7 bases at J, with 10 bases between. CDR3 coding DNA: TGTGCCAGCAGCTTAGGGGCAGGGACTGGCTACACCTTC. Translation gives CASSLGAGTGYTF.

This clone was counted a few times. V and J are TRBV9 and TRBJ2-1, with D tentatively TRBD1 (5 bases). Trimming removed 0 bases from V and 2 bases from J, with 15 bases in between. Germline-derived CDR1 and CDR2 are SGDLS and YYNGEE. This CDR3 is built from 17 residues. The CDR3 coding sequence is TGTGCCAGCAGCGTAGATAGGGGTCCTCTACCCTACAATGAGCAGTTCTTC. The encoded protein is CASSVDRGPLPYNEQFF.

This rearrangement joins TRBV4-1 to TRBJ2-5; 12 bases are shared with TRBD2. The CDR3 is made up of 18 amino acids. The V gene end was trimmed by 1 base and the J gene end by 1 base; junction bases not matched to a gene: 7. CDR1 is MGHRA and CDR2 is YSYEKL in the germline V gene. The CDR3 DNA reads as TGCGCCAGCAGCCAAGGCCCCTCTAGCGGGAGGGCCCAAGAGACCCAGTACTTC. This gives the protein CASSQGPSSGRAQETQYF.

This rearrangement joins TRBV5-1 to TRBJ2-7, with 11 bases lining up with TRBD2. This CDR3 comprises 14 residues. Looked up from germline, CDR1 is SGHRS and CDR2 is YFSETQ. Unmatched junction bases numbered 7, after V lost 4 bases and J lost 7 bases. CDR3 sequence: CASSLLLAGEEQYF. The CDR3 nucleotides are TGCGCCAGCAGCCTCCTACTAGCGGGAGAGGAGCAGTACTTC.

This chain joins TRBV6-1 and TRBJ2-5; D is perhaps TRBD2 (5 bases). The CDR3 length is 14 residues. Germline-derived CDR1 and CDR2 are MNHNS and SASEGT. V lost 6 bases and J lost 3, with 14 bases in between. The CDR3 nucleotides read TGTGCCAGCAGAGAGAGCGGCAACGAAGAGACCCAGTACTTC. Residues: CASRESGNEETQYF.

The chain is built from TRBV9 and TRBJ2-2, with D possibly TRBD1 on 6 matching bases. This CDR3 has 14 residues. V lost 4 bases and J lost 1, with 8 bases in between. CDR1 and CDR2 from the germline V gene are SGDLS and YYNGEE. The CDR3 is CASSPDRNTGELFF. CDR3 nucleotide sequence: TGTGCCAGCAGCCCGGACAGGAACACCGGGGAGCTGTTTTTT.

The rearrangement links TRBV6-4 to TRBJ2-6, with D perhaps matching TRBD2 (5 bases). CDR3 length: 18 residues. V was shortened by 5 bases and J by 5 bases, with 22 bases between the two germline ends. Germline V gene sequence: CDR1 MRHNA, CDR2 SNTAGT. The CDR3 loop is CASSYEGTRQSRANVLTF. CDR3 sequence (DNA): TGTGCCAGCAGTTACGAGGGCACACGACAAAGTCGGGCCAACGTCCTGACTTTC.

DNA of the CDR3: TGTGCCAGCAGCCCCCTTCCATCGCCCGGGGGCAATCAGCCCCAGCATTTT. Residues: CASSPLPSPGGNQPQHF. The chain recombines TRBV5-5 with TRBJ1-5; D is unresolved. Germline assignment: CDR1 SGHKS and CDR2 YYEKEE (reference sequence). V shed 4 bases and J shed 2 bases, with 19 bases lying between them. CDR3 length: 17 amino acids.

This chain uses TRBV27 with TRBJ1-2; the D gene is possibly TRBD1 (5 bases). The CDR3 sequence is 16 residues long. Trimming cost V 3 bases and J 8 bases, with 22 bases left between them. Germline assignment: CDR1 MNHEY and CDR2 SMNVEV (reference sequence). The CDR3 sequence: CASSFEAPGRVGGYTF. The CDR3 region has the DNA TGTGCCAGCAGTTTCGAGGCCCCAGGGCGGGTAGGGGGCTACACCTTC.

The gene calls are TRBV11-2 and TRBJ2-3; D is unclear. Germline V lookup: CDR1 SGHAT, CDR2 FQNNGV. V lost 1 base to trimming and J lost 1 base, with 9 bases between them. The CDR3 is 15 residues long. Written as DNA, the CDR3 is TGTGCCAGCAGCTTAGTTCTGCGCCGCACAGATACGCAGTATTTT. Amino acid sequence: CASSLVLRRTDTQYF.

This clone qualifies as large. The rearrangement uses TRBV14 and TRBJ2-2; 14 bases align to TRBD2. V lost 2 bases and J lost 7; bases outside the gene matches: 12. Germline CDR1 is SGHDN and CDR2 is FVKESK. The CDR3 spans 19 residues. The CDR3 nucleotides are TGTGCCAGCAGCCAACTCGCCGGGACTAGCGGGAGTTTTGGCGGGGAGCTGTTTTTT. Its translation: CASSQLAGTSGSFGGELFF.

The gene calls are TRBV28 and TRBJ2-3; the match to TRBD2 covers 11 bases. V was pared by 4 bases and J by 4 bases, with 7 bases of the junction left unmatched. The CDR3 covers 16 residues. The germline V gene encodes CDR1 MDHEN and CDR2 SYDVKM. The CDR3, as DNA: TGTGCCAGCAGTTCAATTAGCGGGAGGGCCGCAGATACGCAGTATTTT. Encoded protein: CASSSISGRAADTQYF.

This chain connects TRBV6-5 to TRBJ1-1, with D tentatively TRBD1 (6 bases). V shed 6 bases and J shed 0 bases, with 8 bases lying between them. Germline V gene lookup returns CDR1 MNHEY and CDR2 SVGAGI. The CDR3 is 13 residues long. CDR3 nucleotides: TGTGCCAGCAGCGACAGGATGAACACTGAAGCTTTCTTT. Translated, it gives CASSDRMNTEAFF.

This clone was detected only once. The chain joins TRBV19 to TRBJ1-1; D not certain. The CDR3 has 16 residues. Germline V CDR1 and CDR2: LNHDA, SQIVND (reference sequence). Trimming removed 4 bases from V and 9 bases from J, with 24 bases in between. Here the CDR3 DNA reads TGTGCCAGTAGTACCACCAGGACTCAAGGCATCGCAAAAGCTTTCTTT. As protein: CASSTTRTQGIAKAFF. The complete variable domain, with remaining parts taken from reference TRBV19 and TRBJ1-1, reads DGGITQSPKYLFRKEGQNVTLSCEQNLNHDAMYWYRQDPGQGLRLIYYSQIVNDFQKGDIAEGYSVSREKKESFPLTVTSAQKNPTAFYLCASSTTRTQGIAKAFFGQGTRLTVV.

The genes are TRBV19 and TRBJ2-2; D tentatively fits TRBD1 or TRBD2 (5 bases each). Germline CDR1 reads LNHDA; CDR2 reads SQIVND (reference sequence). Trimming cost V 8 bases and J 1 base, with 11 bases left between them. The CDR3 spans 14 residues. The CDR3 DNA sequence: TGTGCCAGTCGAGGGACCGGGAACACCGGGGAGCTGTTTTTT. This codes for CASRGTGNTGELFF.

V and J are TRBV9 and TRBJ2-1; D gene ambiguous. Trimming removed 0 bases from V and 8 bases from J, with 9 bases in between. The length of the CDR3 is 13 residues. Germline assignment: CDR1 SGDLS and CDR2 YYNGEE. The CDR3 DNA is TGTGCCAGCAGCGTAGGACCCTGGGATGAGCAGTTCTTC. Protein product: CASSVGPWDEQFF. Supplemented by reference TRBV9 and TRBJ2-1, the full variable domain reads DSGVTQTPKHLITATGQRVTLRCSPRSGDLSVYWYQQSLDQGLQFLIQYYNGEERAKGNILERFSAQQFPDLHSELNLSSLELGDSALYFCASSVGPWDEQFFGPGTRLTVL.

The DNA for the CDR3 is TGTGCCAGCAGGCTGGGGGGGAACGTCAATCAGCCCCAGCATTTT. Protein: CASRLGGNVNQPQHF. The chain couples TRBV6-5 to TRBJ1-5; a possible D gene is TRBD1 (5 bases). Trimming removed 6 bases from V and 3 bases from J, with 15 bases in between. This CDR3 contains 15 residues. In germline, CDR1 is MNHEY, CDR2 SVGAGI.

The chain employs TRBV21-1 and TRBJ2-3; the D call of TRBD2 is as the table states it, not checked on the DNA. TRBV21-1 is deemed a pseudogene. The length of the CDR3 is 14 residues. CDR3 residues: CATAPASSEETQYF. In DNA, the CDR3 is TGTGCCACCGCCCCTGCTAGCAGCGAAGAAACGCAGTATTTT.

This sequence joins TRBV6-1 and TRBJ2-5; 9 bases line up with TRBD2. CDR1 is MNHNS and CDR2 is SASEGT in the germline V gene. The CDR3 is 16 residues long. The junction had 6 bases not matched to a gene; V was cut back by 0 bases and J by 4 bases. The CDR3 DNA reads TGTGCCAGCAGTGAAGCCGGGCTAGCGGGAAGAGAGACCCAGTACTTC. Its protein is CASSEAGLAGRETQYF.

The V gene is TRBV6-5, the J gene TRBJ2-7, with D perhaps matching TRBD1 (6 bases). This CDR3 is built from 15 residues. CDR1 is MNHEY, CDR2 SVGAGI, per germline. V dropped 4 bases and J dropped 2 bases, with 15 bases sitting between them. The CDR3 loop is CASSLGPGTPYEQYF. The CDR3 coding sequence is TGTGCCAGCAGTTTAGGCCCCGGGACACCCTACGAGCAGTACTTC.

This chain uses TRBV27 with TRBJ2-3; tentative D call: TRBD1 (5 bases). V lost 2 bases, J lost 0 bases, and 9 bases lay in between. The CDR3 is 15 residues long. The germline V gene encodes CDR1 MNHEY and CDR2 SMNVEV (reference sequence). The CDR3 bases are TGTGCCAGCAGTTTAATGACAGTGAGCACAGATACGCAGTATTTT. This encodes CASSLMTVSTDTQYF.

This chain joins TRBV30 and TRBJ2-2, with TRBD2 matching over 8 bases. The CDR3 length is 15 residues. Looked up from germline, CDR1 is GTSNPN and CDR2 is SVGIG (reference sequence). Trimming at V came to 5 bases and at J to 6 bases, leaving 11 bases not matched to a gene. Here the CDR3 reads CAWDGRAGSAGELFF. The CDR3 DNA is TGTGCCTGGGACGGGAGGGCCGGATCGGCCGGGGAGCTGTTTTTT.